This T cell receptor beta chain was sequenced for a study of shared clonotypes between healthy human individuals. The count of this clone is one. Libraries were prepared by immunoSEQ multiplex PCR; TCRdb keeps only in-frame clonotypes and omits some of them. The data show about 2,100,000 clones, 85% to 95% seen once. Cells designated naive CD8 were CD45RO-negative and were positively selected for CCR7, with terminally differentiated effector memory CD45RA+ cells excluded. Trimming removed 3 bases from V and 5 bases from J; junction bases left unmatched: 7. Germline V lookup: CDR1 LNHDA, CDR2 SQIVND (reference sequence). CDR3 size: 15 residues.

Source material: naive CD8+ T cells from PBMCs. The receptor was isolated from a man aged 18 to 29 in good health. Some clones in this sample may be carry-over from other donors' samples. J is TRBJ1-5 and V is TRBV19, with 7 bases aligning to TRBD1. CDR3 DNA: TGTGCCAGTAGTATCGACAGGGAGGGCCATCAGCCCCAGCATTTT. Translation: CASSIDREGHQPQHF.